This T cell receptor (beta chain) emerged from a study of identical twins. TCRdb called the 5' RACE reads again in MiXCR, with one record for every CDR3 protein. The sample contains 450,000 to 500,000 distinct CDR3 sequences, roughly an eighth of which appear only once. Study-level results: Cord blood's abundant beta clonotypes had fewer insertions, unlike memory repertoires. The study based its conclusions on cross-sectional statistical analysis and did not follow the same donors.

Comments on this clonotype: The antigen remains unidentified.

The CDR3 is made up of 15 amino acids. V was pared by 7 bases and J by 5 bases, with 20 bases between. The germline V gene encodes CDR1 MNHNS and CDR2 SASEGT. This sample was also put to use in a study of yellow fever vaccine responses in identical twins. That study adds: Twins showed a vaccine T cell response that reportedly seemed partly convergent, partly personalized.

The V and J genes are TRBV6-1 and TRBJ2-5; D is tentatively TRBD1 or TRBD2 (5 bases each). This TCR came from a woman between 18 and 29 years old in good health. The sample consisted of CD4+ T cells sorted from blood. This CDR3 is CASTFSWGSPETQYF. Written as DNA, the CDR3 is TGTGCCAGCACATTTAGTTGGGGGTCGCCGGAGACCCAGTACTTC.